The present T cell receptor (beta chain) was sequenced within a study of brain T cells in children with intractable seizures. Study-level results: Absence of clones before surgery may stem from lower sequencing depth. HCMV serostatus was not known, and viral specificity came from CDR3 similarity only.

As to this clone: Its target is unknown.

The repertoire was sequenced with immunoSEQ multiplex PCR; TCRdb's copy has only in-frame clones and lacks some. The top ten clones hold around 24% of a sample with 70,000 to 85,000 clones, around nine tenths of them seen once. Sequencing was limited to surgery cases with top T cell transcript signatures in brain tissue. Before surgery, patients took at least one anti-epileptic drug. V lost 1 base and J 6 bases, leaving 4 bases between the germline ends. Germline V lookup: CDR1 SGHKS, CDR2 YYEKEE (reference sequence). The CDR3 is made up of 11 amino acids. This sample comprised peripheral blood, obtained at surgery. The clonotype was recovered from a girl aged 2-10 years with Rasmussen encephalitis and intractable seizures. The rearrangement links TRBV5-5 to TRBJ1-2; no reliable D call. The CDR3 DNA is TGTGCCAGCAGCTTGCGCGATGGCTACACCTTC. This sequence encodes CASSLRDGYTF.